A selection of T cell receptor beta chains follows, all from one sample in a study of beta chain features in type 1 diabetes. Produced via immunoSEQ multiplex PCR; TCRdb's table is partial and in-frame only. The data contain about 450,000 clones, roughly 10% of them seen just once; the ten biggest clones take up roughly 0.046%. Specimen: naive CD4+ T cells from blood. All receptors come from a woman under 30 in good health. Both conserved end residues are part of each CDR3. Each record gives: CDR3 protein, CDR3 DNA, V gene, J gene, D gene, clone size. The D gene is left open where the match is weak. Clone size is stated in some rows and not others, as once, few, many or a class when expanded.

CASSRLAGAGLVDTQYF	TGTGCCAGCAGCCGGCTAGCGGGAGCAGGGTTAGTGGATACGCAGTATTTT	TRBV25-1	TRBJ2-3	TRBD2	.
CASTRTASYGYTF	TGTGCCAGCACCCGGACAGCCTCCTATGGCTACACCTTC	TRBV9	TRBJ1-2	.	few
CASSVGGSYNEQFF	TGTGCCAGCAGCGTAGGAGGCTCCTACAATGAGCAGTTCTTC	TRBV9	TRBJ2-1	.	.
CASSVVLLNTGELFF	TGTGCCAGCAGCGTCGTATTACTTAACACCGGGGAGCTGTTTTTT	TRBV7-2	TRBJ2-2	.	few
CASSYSGRKDQETQYF	TGTGCCAGCAGTTACTCCGGGCGAAAGGACCAAGAGACCCAGTACTTC	TRBV6-6	TRBJ2-5	.	few
CASSSGTVSLNEQFF	TGTGCCAGCAGCTCCGGGACTGTCTCTCTCAATGAGCAGTTCTTC	TRBV9	TRBJ2-1	.	.
CSVSRSDENEQFF	TGCAGCGTATCGCGGTCAGATGAGAATGAGCAGTTCTTC	TRBV29-1	TRBJ2-1	.	many
CASGLARDTFYPSLPYYGYTF	TGTGCTAGTGGTTTGGCGAGGGACACCTTTTACCCTTCGCTACCCTACTATGGCTACACCTTC	TRBV12-5	TRBJ1-2	.	.
CASSPRLNYGYTF	TGTGCCAGCAGTCCCCGCCTTAACTATGGCTACACCTTC	TRBV6-1	TRBJ1-2	.	.
CSVDGGLRNYGYTF	TGCAGCGTTGATGGGGGCCTAAGAAACTATGGCTACACCTTC	TRBV29-1	TRBJ1-2	.	.
CASSPLGPTNEKLFF	TGTGCCAGCTCACCTCTAGGTCCGACTAATGAAAAACTGTTTTTT	TRBV18	TRBJ1-4	.	.
CASSAEGAGANVLTF	TGTGCCAGCAGTGCTGAAGGGGCGGGGGCCAACGTCCTGACTTTC	TRBV2	TRBJ2-6	.	.
CASSPKYGTNEQFF	TGTGCCAGCAGCCCGAAATACGGGACAAATGAGCAGTTCTTC	TRBV7-3	TRBJ2-1	.	few
CASSPRGSSYNEQFF	TGCGCCAGCAGCCCTCGGGGGAGCTCCTACAATGAGCAGTTCTTC	TRBV4-3	TRBJ2-1	.	few
CASSEQGETQYF	TGTGCCAGCAGTGAACAGGGAGAGACCCAGTACTTC	TRBV2	TRBJ2-5	.	.
CASSLIIGSYGYTF	TGTGCCAGCAGCTTAATTATCGGTTCGTATGGCTACACCTTC	TRBV7-2	TRBJ1-2	.	few
CAWSAQVFSYEQYF	TGTGCCTGGAGTGCTCAGGTATTCTCCTACGAGCAGTACTTC	TRBV30	TRBJ2-7	.	many
CAWRGPGLAESSYNEQFF	TGTGCCTGGAGGGGACCGGGACTAGCGGAGAGCTCCTACAATGAGCAGTTCTTC	TRBV30	TRBJ2-1	TRBD2	few
CASRPGTGDKNIQYF	TGTGCCAGCAGGCCGGGGACAGGGGACAAAAACATTCAGTACTTC	TRBV7-2	TRBJ2-4	TRBD1	.
CATRGYTDTQYF	TGTGCCACCAGGGGCTACACAGATACGCAGTATTTT	TRBV28	TRBJ2-3	.	.
CASSRDQRGTNYGYTF	TGTGCCAGCAGCCGGGACCAGAGAGGTACTAACTATGGCTACACCTTC	TRBV9	TRBJ1-2	.	.
CATSRVGVLPPQHF	TGTGCCACCAGCAGAGTTGGCGTACTCCCGCCCCAGCATTTT	TRBV15	TRBJ1-5	.	few
CASSLGSGSKQETQYF	TGTGCCAGCAGCTTAGGTTCAGGATCTAAGCAAGAGACCCAGTACTTC	TRBV7-9	TRBJ2-5	.	.
CASSVEDSSGTQYF	TGTGCCAGCAGCGTAGAGGATAGTAGTGGGACCCAGTACTTC	TRBV9	TRBJ2-5	.	.
CASSWHQLAGGVDEQFF	TGTGCCAGCAGTTGGCACCAACTAGCGGGAGGTGTGGATGAGCAGTTCTTC	TRBV25-1	TRBJ2-1	TRBD2	.
CAWRGPDRGYGYTF	TGTGCCTGGAGAGGGCCCGACAGGGGCTATGGCTACACCTTC	TRBV30	TRBJ1-2	TRBD1	.
CSVDANEQFF	TGCAGCGTTGATGCCAATGAGCAGTTCTTC	TRBV29-1	TRBJ2-1	.	few
CASSPEGGGTEAFF	TGTGCCAGCAGTCCAGAAGGTGGTGGCACTGAAGCTTTCTTT	TRBV2	TRBJ1-1	.	few
CASSFGGRNYGYTF	TGTGCCAGCAGTTTCGGGGGGCGGAACTATGGCTACACCTTC	TRBV27	TRBJ1-2	.	.
CASSITVSFPKNIQYF	TGTGCCAGTAGTATCACGGTCAGCTTTCCCAAAAACATTCAGTACTTC	TRBV19	TRBJ2-4	.	few
CASRSFGHEQYF	TGCGCCAGCAGATCGTTCGGCCACGAGCAGTACTTC	TRBV5-1	TRBJ2-7	.	.